The T cell receptor beta chain under discussion was sequenced for a study of graft-versus-host responses after intestinal transplantation. CDR1 and CDR2 from the germline V gene are LNHDA and SQIVND (reference sequence). V lost 5 bases, J lost 0 bases, and 11 bases lay in between. The CDR3 has 15 residues. Using immunoSEQ multiplex PCR, the repertoire was profiled, and TCRdb retains in-frame clones only, with some absent. The table includes about 20,000 clones, more than 75% detected once. This chain connects TRBV19 to TRBJ1-5; D gene uncertain. Sequencing was performed on PBMCs, taken approximately 240 days after intestinal transplant. This receptor was taken from a human patient who received an intestinal transplant, so some T cells may come from the graft donor. CDR3 DNA sequence: TGTGCCAGTAGTGTGCTTGGCTATAGCAATCAGCCCCAGCATTTT. Amino acid sequence: CASSVLGYSNQPQHF.